This entry lists 15 T cell receptor beta chains sequenced from one sample in a study of identical twins. One entry per CDR3 protein results from TCRdb running MiXCR on the 5' RACE reads. The sample has 1.5 million to 2 million distinct CDR3 sequences, around 29% seen once; the top ten hold approximately 0.29%. The sequenced material came from cord blood. These receptors originate from a newborn girl in good health.

The chain uses TRBV2 and TRBJ2-1; D uncertain. Per germline, CDR1 SNHLY and CDR2 FYNNEI. The CDR3 runs 13 residues. V shed 3 bases and J shed 2 bases, with 5 bases lying between them. CDR3 residues: CASSESTYNEQFF. In nucleotides, the CDR3 is TGTGCCAGCAGTGAGTCGACCTACAATGAGCAGTTCTTC.

The genes are TRBV20-1 and TRBJ2-1; 10 bases are a match to TRBD2. Trimming removed 4 bases from V and 2 bases from J; junction bases left unmatched: 8. The CDR3 sequence is 16 residues long. From germline, CDR1 is DFQATT and CDR2 SNEGSKA (reference sequence). Here the CDR3 DNA reads TGCAGTGCTATTGCCGTAAGCGGGGGGGCCTACAATGAGCAGTTCTTC. Residues: CSAIAVSGGAYNEQFF.

This clonotype was found once. The rearrangement uses TRBV5-1 and TRBJ2-5, with D perhaps matching TRBD2 (6 bases). Trimming removed 7 bases from V and 11 bases from J, with 24 bases in between. Germline CDR1 is SGHRS and CDR2 is YFSETQ. CDR3 size: 14 residues. The CDR3 sequence: CASAYGAGYNEQYF. As DNA, the CDR3 is TGCGCCAGCGCATACGGGGCGGGGTACAATGAGCAGTACTTC.

On this clonotype: A junction boundary mismatches the germline segment, possibly from a read error. V is TRBV9 and J is TRBJ2-1; 7 bases are a match to TRBD2. The CDR3 extends over 16 amino acids. Germline V gene lookup returns CDR1 SGDLS and CDR2 YYNGEE. In nucleotides, the CDR3 is TGTGCCGGCAGCGTAGTGGGGGGGACCCTATACAATGAGCAGTTCTTC. It is translated as CAGSVVGGTLYNEQFF.

This sequence joins TRBV3-1 and TRBJ2-1; D may be TRBD2 (5 bases). Per germline, CDR1 LGHDT and CDR2 YNNKEL (reference sequence). With 8 bases removed from V and 6 bases from J, the gap between germline ends came to 11 bases. The CDR3 runs 12 residues. The CDR3 loop reads CASLDSPNEQFF. The CDR3 region has the DNA TGTGCCAGCCTGGACTCCCCCAATGAGCAGTTCTTC.

This rearrangement joins TRBV20-1 to TRBJ2-1; D remains ambiguous. The germline V gene has CDR1 DFQATT and CDR2 SNEGSKA (reference sequence). V was shortened by 8 bases and J by 4 bases, with 21 bases between the two germline ends. The CDR3 has 15 residues. This CDR3 reads CSTISGNAWYNEQFF. In DNA, the CDR3 is TGCAGTACGATTTCGGGTAATGCTTGGTACAATGAGCAGTTCTTC.

This clonotype was found a few times. V usage is TRBV28 and J usage is TRBJ2-1; tentatively, D is TRBD2 (5 bases). Germline-derived CDR1 and CDR2 are MDHEN and SYDVKM. The CDR3 totals 12 residues. V was clipped by 0 bases and J by 9 bases, with 6 bases between them. The CDR3 loop reads CASSLWGSEQFF. In DNA, the CDR3 is TGTGCCAGCAGTTTATGGGGGAGTGAGCAGTTCTTC.

In DNA form, the CDR3 reads TGTGCCAGCAGTTTACAGGGGGTCGATCAGCCCCAGCATTTT. This encodes CASSLQGVDQPQHF. The V gene is TRBV27, the J gene TRBJ1-5; 7 bases align to TRBD1. Germline loops: CDR1 MNHEY, CDR2 SMNVEV (reference sequence). V shed 2 bases, J shed 5 bases, and the junction held 3 bases outside the gene matches. CDR3 length: 14 residues.

The gene calls are TRBV7-9 and TRBJ1-4; D possibly corresponds to TRBD1 (6 bases). This CDR3 has 17 amino acids. With 5 bases removed from V and 0 bases from J, the gap between germline ends came to 16 bases. Per the germline V gene, CDR1 is SEHNR and CDR2 is FQNEAQ (reference sequence). The CDR3 loop is CASSPWGGSSTNEKLFF. The CDR3 DNA is TGTGCCAGCAGCCCCTGGGGGGGCTCCTCAACTAATGAAAAACTGTTTTTT.

The V and J genes are TRBV6-1 and TRBJ1-1; 7 bases match TRBD1. The trim removed 5 bases at V and 1 base at J, leaving 7 bases unmatched. The CDR3 has 15 residues. Per germline, CDR1 MNHNS and CDR2 SASEGT. In DNA, the CDR3 is TGTGCCAGCAGTTGGACAGGCCCCTGGAACACTGAAGCTTTCTTT. As protein: CASSWTGPWNTEAFF.

The chain joins TRBV19 to TRBJ2-1; 13 bases map to TRBD2. CDR1 LNHDA and CDR2 SQIVND come from the germline V gene (reference sequence). With 4 bases clipped from V and 0 bases from J, the junction kept 15 bases outside the gene matches. CDR3 length: 21 residues. The chain's CDR3 is CASSRRTSGGRRDSSYNEQFF. CDR3 nucleotide sequence: TGTGCCAGTAGTAGGCGGACTAGCGGGGGCCGAAGGGATAGCTCCTACAATGAGCAGTTCTTC.

This clonotype was found a few times. CDR3 amino acids: CASKLLRRDSLSFTDTQYF. The CDR3 bases are TGTGCCAGCAAATTACTACGCCGGGACAGCCTATCCTTCACAGATACGCAGTATTTT. The V and J genes are TRBV27 and TRBJ2-3; 7 bases map to TRBD1. Germline V gene data show CDR1 as MNHEY and CDR2 as SMNVEV (reference sequence). The CDR3 extends over 19 amino acids. The ends lost 7 bases at V and 2 bases at J; junction bases unmatched: 21.

This clonotype was observed a handful of times. This chain joins TRBV7-9 and TRBJ2-1, with a possible D match to TRBD2 (5 bases). Germline-derived CDR1 and CDR2 are SEHNR and FQNEAQ (reference sequence). The CDR3 is 17 amino acids. Trimming removed 3 bases at V and 4 bases at J, with 19 bases between. The CDR3 region has the DNA TGTGCCAGCAGCTTCTTCCCATTCCAGCGGCGATACAATGAGCAGTTCTTC. The encoded protein is CASSFFPFQRRYNEQFF. Combining the CDR3 with reference TRBV7-9 and TRBJ2-1 gives the whole variable domain DTGVSQNPRHKITKRGQNVTFRCDPISEHNRLYWYRQTLGQGPEFLTYFQNEAQLEKSRLLSDRFSAERPKGSFSTLEIQRTEQGDSAMYLCASSFFPFQRRYNEQFFGPGTRLTVL.

This clonotype was counted only a few times. The V gene is TRBV13, the J gene TRBJ1-1; D is unresolved. V lost 5 bases to trimming and J lost 11 bases, with 21 bases between them. Looked up from germline, CDR1 is PRHDT and CDR2 is FYEKMQ (reference sequence). The CDR3 extends over 14 amino acids. CDR3 loop: CASSQEQGLVRAFF. As DNA, the CDR3 is TGTGCCAGCAGCCAGGAACAAGGACTCGTGCGGGCTTTCTTT.

This chain uses TRBV7-9 with TRBJ1-2; TRBD1 might be the D (6 bases). The CDR3 covers 14 residues. The V gene's germline CDR1 is SEHNR and CDR2 FQNEAQ (reference sequence). V was trimmed by 0 bases and J by 12 bases, leaving 17 bases between them. This CDR3 reads CASSLAAGEEGHTF. Here the CDR3 DNA reads TGTGCCAGCAGCTTAGCCGCAGGGGAGGAAGGCCACACCTTC.